One and the same sample provided the 12 T cell receptor beta chains below, sequenced in a study of regulatory T cells in long-lasting Graves disease. As to time point: newly diagnosed GD, antithyroid drugs for less than 3 months. With RNA extracted from PBMCs as input, the TCR library was made. HTBI primers from iRepertoire and Arm-PCR of CDR3 regions yielded the TCR beta libraries. TCRdb reprocessed the multiplex PCR reads via MiXCR and lists one record per CDR3 protein. The data contain 450,000 to 500,000 distinct CDR3 sequences, 15% to 20% of them singletons. The same data also contributed to another study, on T cells in Graves' hyperthyroidism and ophthalmopathy.

This sample comprised peripheral blood mononuclear cells (PBMCs), obtained at new diagnosis, from a patient treated with antithyroid drugs. Receptor source: a man aged 35 to 55 with Graves disease.

The chain is built from TRBV11-1 and TRBJ1-2; 7 nucleotides agree with TRBD1. Germline V gene sequence: CDR1 SGHAT, CDR2 FQDESV (reference sequence). The trim removed 1 base at V and 4 bases at J, leaving 6 bases unmatched. The CDR3 length is 15 residues. The CDR3 DNA reads TGTGCCAGCAGCTTAGACGTCAGGACAGGCTATGGCTACACCTTC. It specifies CASSLDVRTGYGYTF.

Turning to this clonotype: This may come from a read error, since a much larger clone is one base off. V gene TRBV6-5 combines with J gene TRBJ1-1; 9 nucleotides agree with TRBD1. The CDR3 loop spans 16 amino acids. Germline CDR1 reads MNHEY; CDR2 reads SVGAGI. This CDR3 is CASGYLTGTGSTEAFF. The CDR3 nucleotides are TGTGCCAGCGGTTACCTTACCGGGACAGGGAGCACTGAAGCTTTCTTT.

This clonotype has ten or more counts. V gene TRBV3-1 combines with J gene TRBJ2-3; the D call may be TRBD1 or TRBD2 (5 bases each). Between the trimmed V and J ends, which lost 1 base and 3 bases, there was a span of 11 bases. The CDR3 is 15 residues long. Germline CDR1 and CDR2: LGHDT and YNNKEL (reference sequence). CDR3 bases: TGTGCCAGCAGCCAAGTTCCGTGGGGGACAGATACGCAGTATTTT. This translates into CASSQVPWGTDTQYF.

Many counts were recorded for this clonotype. V gene TRBV30 combines with J gene TRBJ1-5; D is unresolved. The CDR3 consists of 13 residues. Germline-derived CDR1 and CDR2 are GTSNPN and SVGIG (reference sequence). V was trimmed by 0 bases and J by 1 base, leaving 4 bases between them. CDR3 coding DNA: TGTGCCTGGAGTGTAGGCAGCAATCAGCCCCAGCATTTT. Translated: CAWSVGSNQPQHF.

The rearrangement uses TRBV6-5 and TRBJ1-1; D is ambiguous. The V and J ends lost 2 bases and 2 bases respectively, with 9 bases between them. Germline values: CDR1 MNHEY, CDR2 SVGAGI. The CDR3 covers 14 residues. This CDR3 reads CASSYQHLNTEAFF. CDR3 coding DNA: TGTGCCAGCAGTTACCAACACCTAAACACTGAAGCTTTCTTT.

This clonotype was detected many times. DNA of the CDR3: TGTGCCAGCAGTTGGAGCGGGAGGGCCAAAGAGCAGTACTTC. Its translation: CASSWSGRAKEQYF. The chain employs TRBV28 and TRBJ2-7; 10 bases match TRBD2. Germline trimming cut 4 bases from V and 7 bases from J; bases unmatched to any gene: 7. The CDR3 totals 14 residues. CDR1 and CDR2 (germline): MDHEN, SYDVKM.

CDR3 in DNA: TGTGCCAGCAATAAACAGGGACAGATGAACAATGAGCAGTTCTTC. Translation: CASNKQGQMNNEQFF. The V gene is TRBV6-1, the J gene TRBJ2-1; 7 positions agree with TRBD1. Germline V gives CDR1 MNHNS, CDR2 SASEGT. This CDR3 spans 15 amino acids. J lost 5 bases, V lost 7 bases, and 11 bases had no gene match.

The chain links TRBV7-9 to TRBJ1-5, with D unresolved. Germline loops: CDR1 SEHNR, CDR2 FQNEAQ (reference sequence). The V end lost 5 bases, the J end lost 5 bases, and 10 bases lay between the germline ends. The CDR3 sequence is 13 residues long. The CDR3 DNA reads as TGTGCCAGCAGCCCTAGGAGCGATCAGCCCCAGCATTTT. This gives the protein CASSPRSDQPQHF.

This clonotype came up many times. V and J are TRBV7-3 and TRBJ2-5; the match to TRBD2 covers 13 bases. CDR3 length: 15 amino acids. The V and J ends lost 7 bases and 2 bases, in that order; junction bases with no gene match: 4. The V gene's germline CDR1 is SGHTA and CDR2 FQGTGA. CDR3 DNA sequence: TGTGCCAGCACCAGGACTAGCGGGAGTCAAGAGACCCAGTACTTC. Translation gives CASTRTSGSQETQYF. The full variable domain, its missing parts supplied by reference TRBV7-3 and TRBJ2-5, is GAGVSQTPSNKVTEKGKYVELRCDPISGHTALYWYRQSLGQGPEFLIYFQGTGAADDSGLPNDRFFAVRPEGSVSTLKIQRTERGDSAVYLCASTRTSGSQETQYFGPGTRLLVL.

This chain connects TRBV6-2 or TRBV6-3 to TRBJ2-2; 7 bases align to TRBD2. The CDR3 has 15 residues. V shed 5 bases and J 4 bases; nucleotides not matched to a gene: 7. Germline V gene lookup returns CDR1 MNHEY and CDR2 SVGEGT. The CDR3, as DNA: TGTGCCAGCAGTCGAGTGGGGGGGAGCACCGGGGAGCTGTTTTTT. This gives the protein CASSRVGGSTGELFF.

Ten or more counts support this clonotype. CDR3 coding DNA: TGCGCCAGCAGCTTGGCGGACAGCGCAGATACGCAGTATTTT. This encodes CASSLADSADTQYF. The chain combines TRBV5-1 with TRBJ2-3; D possibly corresponds to TRBD1 (6 bases). The CDR3 runs to 14 residues. Deletions cut 0 bases from V and 4 bases from J, with 9 bases between. Germline V gives CDR1 SGHRS, CDR2 YFSETQ.

This clonotype was seen only a few times. Germline and junction disagree at one end, which may indicate a read error. V usage is TRBV30 and J usage is TRBJ2-1, with TRBD1 identical over 9 bases. Germline V lookup: CDR1 GTSNPN, CDR2 SVGIG (reference sequence). This CDR3 is 12 amino acids long. The CDR3 here is CAWTGDYNEQFF. CDR3 DNA: TGTGCATGGACAGGGGACTACAATGAGCAGTTCTTC.